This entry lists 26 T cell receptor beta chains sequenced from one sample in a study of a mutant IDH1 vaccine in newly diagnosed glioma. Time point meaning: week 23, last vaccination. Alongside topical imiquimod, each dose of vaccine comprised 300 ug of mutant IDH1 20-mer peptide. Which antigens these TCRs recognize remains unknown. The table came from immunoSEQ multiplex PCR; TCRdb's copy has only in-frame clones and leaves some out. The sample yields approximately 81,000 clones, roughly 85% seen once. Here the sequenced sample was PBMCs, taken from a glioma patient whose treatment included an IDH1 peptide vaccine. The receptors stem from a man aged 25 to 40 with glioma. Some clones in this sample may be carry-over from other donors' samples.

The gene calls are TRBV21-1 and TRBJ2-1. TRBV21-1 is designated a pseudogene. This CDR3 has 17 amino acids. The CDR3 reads CASSQRIHLSSYNEQFF. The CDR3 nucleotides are TGTGCCAGCAGCCAAAGAATACACTTGAGCTCCTACAATGAGCAGTTCTTC.

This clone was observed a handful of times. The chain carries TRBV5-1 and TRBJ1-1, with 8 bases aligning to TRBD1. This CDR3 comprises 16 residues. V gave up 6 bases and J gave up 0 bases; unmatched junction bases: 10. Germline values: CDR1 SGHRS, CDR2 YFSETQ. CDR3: CASKGSTTGVNTEAFF. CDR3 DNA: TGCGCCAGCAAGGGCTCTACGACAGGGGTGAACACTGAAGCTTTCTTT.

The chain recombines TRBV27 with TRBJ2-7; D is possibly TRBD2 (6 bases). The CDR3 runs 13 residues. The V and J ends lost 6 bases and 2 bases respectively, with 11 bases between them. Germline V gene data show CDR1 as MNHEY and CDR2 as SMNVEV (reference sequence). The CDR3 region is CASRVAEPYEQYF. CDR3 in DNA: TGTGCCAGCAGGGTAGCGGAGCCCTACGAGCAGTACTTC.

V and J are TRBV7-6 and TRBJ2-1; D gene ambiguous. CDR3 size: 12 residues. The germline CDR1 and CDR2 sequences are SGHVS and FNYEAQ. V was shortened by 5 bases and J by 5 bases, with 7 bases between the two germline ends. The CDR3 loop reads CASSPANNEQFF. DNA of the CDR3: TGTGCCAGCAGCCCCGCGAACAATGAGCAGTTCTTC.

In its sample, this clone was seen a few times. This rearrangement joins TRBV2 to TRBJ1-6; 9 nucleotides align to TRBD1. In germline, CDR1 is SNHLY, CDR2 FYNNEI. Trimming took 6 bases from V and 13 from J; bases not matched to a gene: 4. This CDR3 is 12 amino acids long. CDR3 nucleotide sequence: TGTGCCAGCAGGGGGACAGGGACGCCCCTCCACTTT. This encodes CASRGTGTPLHF.

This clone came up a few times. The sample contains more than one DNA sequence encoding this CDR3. The chain's CDR3 is CASSSSPLNYGYTF. The CDR3 nucleotides are TGTGCCAGCAGCAGTTCGCCGCTGAACTATGGCTACACCTTC. The chain employs TRBV28 and TRBJ1-2, with D uncertain. CDR1 is MDHEN, CDR2 SYDVKM, per germline. V lost 6 bases and J lost 2, with 13 bases in between. CDR3 length: 14 amino acids.

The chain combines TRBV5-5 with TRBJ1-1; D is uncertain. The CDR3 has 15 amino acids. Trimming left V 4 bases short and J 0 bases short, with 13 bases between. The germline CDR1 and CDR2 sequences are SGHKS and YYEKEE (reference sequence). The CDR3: CASSLDGYMNTEAFF. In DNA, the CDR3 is TGTGCCAGCAGCCTGGACGGATACATGAACACTGAAGCTTTCTTT.

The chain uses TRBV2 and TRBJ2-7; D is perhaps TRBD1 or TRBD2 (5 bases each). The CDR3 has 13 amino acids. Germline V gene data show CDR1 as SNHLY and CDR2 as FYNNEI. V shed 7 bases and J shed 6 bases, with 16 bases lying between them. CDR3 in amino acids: CASTMGEGREQYF. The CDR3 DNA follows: TGTGCCAGCACTATGGGGGAAGGGCGCGAGCAGTACTTC.

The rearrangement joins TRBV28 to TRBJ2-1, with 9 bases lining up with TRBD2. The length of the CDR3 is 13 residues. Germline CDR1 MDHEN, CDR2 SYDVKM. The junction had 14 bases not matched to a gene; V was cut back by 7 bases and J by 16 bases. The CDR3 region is CASTPPGGTSYFF. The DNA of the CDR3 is TGTGCCAGCACTCCCCCTGGGGGGACTAGCTATTTCTTC.

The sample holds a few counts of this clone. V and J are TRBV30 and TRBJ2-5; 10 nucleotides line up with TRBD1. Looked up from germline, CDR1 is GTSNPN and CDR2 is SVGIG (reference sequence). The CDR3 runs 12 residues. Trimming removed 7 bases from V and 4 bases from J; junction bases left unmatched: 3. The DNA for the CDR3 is TGTGCCTTGGACAGGGGGGGAGAGACCCAGTACTTC. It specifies CALDRGGETQYF.

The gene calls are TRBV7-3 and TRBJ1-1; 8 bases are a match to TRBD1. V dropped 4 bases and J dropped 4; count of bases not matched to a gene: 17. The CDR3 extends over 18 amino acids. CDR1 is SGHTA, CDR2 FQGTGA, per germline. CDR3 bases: TGTGCCAGCAGCTCGCAACCAGGACAGGGAGCCTGGGCCACTGAAGCTTTCTTT. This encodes CASSSQPGQGAWATEAFF.

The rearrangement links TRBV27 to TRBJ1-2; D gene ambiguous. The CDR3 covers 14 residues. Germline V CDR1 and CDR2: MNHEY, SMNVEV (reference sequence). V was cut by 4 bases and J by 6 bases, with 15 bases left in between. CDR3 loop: CASSSKVPVDGYTF. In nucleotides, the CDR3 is TGTGCCAGCAGTTCTAAGGTGCCGGTGGATGGCTACACCTTC.

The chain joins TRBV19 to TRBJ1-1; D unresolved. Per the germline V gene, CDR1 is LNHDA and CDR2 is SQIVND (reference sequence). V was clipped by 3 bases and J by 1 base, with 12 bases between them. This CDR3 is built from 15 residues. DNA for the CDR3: TGTGCCAGTAGTATGACCGCGATTCCGAACACTGAAGCTTTCTTT. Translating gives CASSMTAIPNTEAFF.

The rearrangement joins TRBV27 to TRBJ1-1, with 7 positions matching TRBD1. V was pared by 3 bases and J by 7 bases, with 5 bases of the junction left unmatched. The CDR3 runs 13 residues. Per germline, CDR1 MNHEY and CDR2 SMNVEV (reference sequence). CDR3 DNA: TGTGCCAGCAGTTTCCACAGGGGTAGTGAAGCTTTCTTT. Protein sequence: CASSFHRGSEAFF.

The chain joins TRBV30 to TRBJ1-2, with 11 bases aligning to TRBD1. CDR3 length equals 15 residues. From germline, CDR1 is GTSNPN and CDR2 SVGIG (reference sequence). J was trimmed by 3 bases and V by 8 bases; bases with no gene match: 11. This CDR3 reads CAGRTGGLFDYGYTF. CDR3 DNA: TGTGCCGGTAGGACAGGGGGCTTATTTGACTATGGCTACACCTTC.

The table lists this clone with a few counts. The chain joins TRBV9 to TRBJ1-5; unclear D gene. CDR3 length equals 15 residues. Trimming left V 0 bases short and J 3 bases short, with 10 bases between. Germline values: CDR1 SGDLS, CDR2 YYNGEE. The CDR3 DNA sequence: TGTGCCAGCAGCGTAGGGGCAGCGGCCAATCAGCCCCAGCATTTT. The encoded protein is CASSVGAAANQPQHF. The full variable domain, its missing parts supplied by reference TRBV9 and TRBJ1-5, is DSGVTQTPKHLITATGQRVTLRCSPRSGDLSVYWYQQSLDQGLQFLIQYYNGEERAKGNILERFSAQQFPDLHSELNLSSLELGDSALYFCASSVGAAANQPQHFGDGTRLSIL.

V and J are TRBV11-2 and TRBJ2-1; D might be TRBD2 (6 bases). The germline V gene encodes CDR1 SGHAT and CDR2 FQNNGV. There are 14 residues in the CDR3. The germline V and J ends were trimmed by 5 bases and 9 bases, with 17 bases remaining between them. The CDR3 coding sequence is TGTGCCAGCAGCCTCCCAATCGGGGGAGGTGAGCAGTTCTTC. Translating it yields CASSLPIGGGEQFF. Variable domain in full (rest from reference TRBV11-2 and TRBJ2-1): EAGVAQSPRYKIIEKRQSVAFWCNPISGHATLYWYQQILGQGPKLLIQFQNNGVVDDSQLPKDRFSAERLKGVDSTLKIQPAKLEDSAVYLCASSLPIGGGEQFFGPGTRLTVL.

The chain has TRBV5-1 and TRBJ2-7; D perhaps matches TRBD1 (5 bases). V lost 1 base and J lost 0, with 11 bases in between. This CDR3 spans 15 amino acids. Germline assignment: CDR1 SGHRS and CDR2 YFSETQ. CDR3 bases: TGCGCCAGCAGCTTGCTGTGGACATCCTCCTACGAGCAGTACTTC. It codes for CASSLLWTSSYEQYF.

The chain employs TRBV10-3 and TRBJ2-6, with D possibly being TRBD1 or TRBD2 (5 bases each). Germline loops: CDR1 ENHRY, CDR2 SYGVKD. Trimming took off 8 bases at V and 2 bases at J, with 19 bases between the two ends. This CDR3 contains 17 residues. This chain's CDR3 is CAILDRDPWTGANVLTF. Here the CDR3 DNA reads TGTGCCATCTTAGACCGGGACCCCTGGACTGGGGCCAACGTCCTGACTTTC.

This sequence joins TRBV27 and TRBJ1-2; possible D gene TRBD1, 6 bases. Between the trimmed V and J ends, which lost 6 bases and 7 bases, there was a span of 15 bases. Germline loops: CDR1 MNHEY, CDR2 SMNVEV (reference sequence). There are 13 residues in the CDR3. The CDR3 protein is CASSSNRGAGYTF. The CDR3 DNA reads TGTGCCAGCAGCTCGAACCGGGGGGCTGGCTACACCTTC.

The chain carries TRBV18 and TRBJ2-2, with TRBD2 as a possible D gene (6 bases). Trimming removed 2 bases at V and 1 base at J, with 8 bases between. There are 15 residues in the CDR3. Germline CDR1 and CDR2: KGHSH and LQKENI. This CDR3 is CASSPGSGNTGELFF. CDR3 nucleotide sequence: TGTGCCAGCTCACCAGGTAGCGGGAACACCGGGGAGCTGTTTTTT.

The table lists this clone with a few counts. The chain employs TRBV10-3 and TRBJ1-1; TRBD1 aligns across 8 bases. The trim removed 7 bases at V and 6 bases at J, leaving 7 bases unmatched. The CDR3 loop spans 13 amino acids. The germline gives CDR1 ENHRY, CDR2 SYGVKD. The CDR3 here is CAITGGTGAEAFF. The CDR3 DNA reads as TGTGCCATCACAGGGGGCACCGGCGCTGAAGCTTTCTTT.

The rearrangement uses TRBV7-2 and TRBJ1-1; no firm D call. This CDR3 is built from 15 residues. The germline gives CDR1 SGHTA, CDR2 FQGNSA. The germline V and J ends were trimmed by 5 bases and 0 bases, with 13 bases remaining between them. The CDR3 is CASSPNSGMNTEAFF. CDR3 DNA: TGTGCCAGCAGCCCTAACTCGGGGATGAACACTGAAGCTTTCTTT.

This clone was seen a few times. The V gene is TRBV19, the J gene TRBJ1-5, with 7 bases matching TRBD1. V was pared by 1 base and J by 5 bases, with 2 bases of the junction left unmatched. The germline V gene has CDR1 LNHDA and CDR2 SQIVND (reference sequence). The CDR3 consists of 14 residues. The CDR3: CASSIGQGHQPQHF. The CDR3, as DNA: TGTGCCAGTAGTATAGGACAGGGACATCAGCCCCAGCATTTT.

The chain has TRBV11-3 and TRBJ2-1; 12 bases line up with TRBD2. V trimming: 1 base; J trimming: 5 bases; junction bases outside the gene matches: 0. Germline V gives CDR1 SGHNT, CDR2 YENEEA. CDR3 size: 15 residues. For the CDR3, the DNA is TGTGCCAGCAGCTTAGGACTAGCGGGGGACAATGAGCAGTTCTTC. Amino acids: CASSLGLAGDNEQFF.

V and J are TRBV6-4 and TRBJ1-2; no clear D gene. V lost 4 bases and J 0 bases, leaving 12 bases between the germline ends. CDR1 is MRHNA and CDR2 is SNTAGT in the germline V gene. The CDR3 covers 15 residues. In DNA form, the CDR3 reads TGTGCCAGCAGTGTAACCTACGAAGCTAACTATGGCTACACCTTC. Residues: CASSVTYEANYGYTF.